These 8 T cell receptor beta chains were all obtained from the same sample, sequenced in a study of blood T cell repertoires in COVID-19. Data came from immunoSEQ multiplex PCR; TCRdb stores just in-frame clones and leaves some out. Among about 210,000 clones listed, roughly 81% were seen once. Source material: peripheral blood. These receptors all come from a woman between 45 and 60 years old with active or convalescent COVID-19.

V usage is TRBV2 and J usage is TRBJ2-7; 10 positions match TRBD2. Trimming cost V 10 bases and J 6 bases; bases outside gene matches: 12. Germline V gene sequence: CDR1 SNHLY, CDR2 FYNNEI. This CDR3 comprises 14 residues. The CDR3 loop is CATKISLAGAEQYF. Here the CDR3 DNA reads TGTGCCACCAAAATCTCCCTAGCGGGAGCCGAGCAGTACTTC. Based on the CDR3 plus reference TRBV2 and TRBJ2-7, the full variable domain is EPEVTQTPSHQVTQMGQEVILRCVPISNHLYFYWYRQILGQKVEFLVSFYNNEISEKSEIFDDQFSVERPDGSNFTLKIRSTKLEDSAMYFCATKISLAGAEQYFGPGTRLTVT.

V is TRBV27 and J is TRBJ2-7; D might be TRBD1 (5 bases). CDR1 is MNHEY and CDR2 is SMNVEV in the germline V gene (reference sequence). The CDR3 sequence is 12 residues long. The V gene lost 5 bases and the J gene lost 4 bases, with 9 bases spanning the gap. In nucleotides, the CDR3 is TGTGCCAGCAGTCTAGGGGTTTACGAGCAGTACGTC. Translation gives CASSLGVYEQYV.

The chain couples TRBV20-1 to TRBJ2-3; D possibly corresponds to TRBD2 (6 bases). The germline V gene encodes CDR1 DFQATT and CDR2 SNEGSKA (reference sequence). The CDR3 has 17 amino acids. V was shortened by 3 bases and J by 4 bases, with 23 bases between the two germline ends. DNA for the CDR3: TGCAGTGCTAGTTTTCTCGTCCCGGGAGTGGCCGCAGATACGCAGTATTTT. Amino acids: CSASFLVPGVAADTQYF.

This clone was picked up one time. The chain uses TRBV6-5 and TRBJ1-1; D perhaps matches TRBD1 (5 bases). The CDR3 is made up of 14 amino acids. Between the trimmed V and J ends, which lost 7 bases and 0 bases, there was a span of 12 bases. Per germline, CDR1 MNHEY and CDR2 SVGAGI. CDR3 loop: CASINDRMNTEAFF. CDR3 nucleotides: TGTGCCAGCATCAACGACAGAATGAACACTGAAGCTTTCTTT.

The chain carries TRBV2 and TRBJ2-1; no clear D. Trimming took 4 bases from V and 6 from J, leaving 4 bases between them. The V gene's germline CDR1 is SNHLY and CDR2 FYNNEI. The CDR3 extends over 11 amino acids. This chain's CDR3 is CASSASNEQFF. In DNA form, the CDR3 reads TGTGCCAGCAGTGCCAGCAATGAGCAGTTCTTC.

The J gene is TRBJ1-2, the V gene TRBV18; maybe TRBD1 (5 bases). Germline V gene lookup returns CDR1 KGHSH and CDR2 LQKENI. Between the trimmed V and J ends, which lost 2 bases and 8 bases, there was a span of 12 bases. This CDR3 has 13 amino acids. The CDR3 DNA follows: TGTGCCAGCTCACCAAGGGAGGACAACGGCTACACCTTC. This sequence encodes CASSPREDNGYTF.

V gene TRBV6-5 combines with J gene TRBJ2-7; D gene ambiguous. Per the germline V gene, CDR1 is MNHEY and CDR2 is SVGAGI. The CDR3 contains 14 residues. V was shortened by 0 bases and J by 3 bases, with 9 bases between the two germline ends. The CDR3 nucleotides read TGTGCCAGCAGTTACTCCGTTTTACACTACGAGCAGTACTTC. Amino acid sequence: CASSYSVLHYEQYF.

The V and J genes are TRBV6-5 and TRBJ2-3; D possibly corresponds to TRBD1 (5 bases). The germline gives CDR1 MNHEY, CDR2 SVGAGI. V was cut by 7 bases and J by 5 bases, with 19 bases left in between. The CDR3 is made up of 15 amino acids. CDR3 sequence reads: CASTSLRVVQDTQYF. The CDR3 nucleotides read TGTGCCAGCACCTCCCTCAGGGTAGTTCAAGATACGCAGTATTTT.